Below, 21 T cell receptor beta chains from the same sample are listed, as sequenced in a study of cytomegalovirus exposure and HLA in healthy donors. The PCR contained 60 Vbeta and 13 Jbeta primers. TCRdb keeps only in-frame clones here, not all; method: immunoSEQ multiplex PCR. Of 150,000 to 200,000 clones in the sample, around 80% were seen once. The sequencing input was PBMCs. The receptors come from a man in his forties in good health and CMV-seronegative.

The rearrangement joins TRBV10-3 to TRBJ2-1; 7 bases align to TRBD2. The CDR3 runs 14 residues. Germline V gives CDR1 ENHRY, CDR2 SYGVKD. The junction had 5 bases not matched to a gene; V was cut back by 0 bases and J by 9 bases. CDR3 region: CAISESGGTVEQFF. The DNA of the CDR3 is TGTGCCATCAGTGAGTCGGGAGGGACGGTTGAGCAGTTCTTC.

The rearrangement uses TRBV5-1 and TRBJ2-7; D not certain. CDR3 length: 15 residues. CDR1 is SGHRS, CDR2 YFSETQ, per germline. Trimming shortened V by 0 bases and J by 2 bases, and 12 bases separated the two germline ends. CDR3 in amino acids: CASSLEGLGPYEQYF. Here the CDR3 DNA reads TGCGCCAGCAGCTTGGAAGGTCTAGGCCCCTACGAGCAGTACTTC.

CDR3 sequence: CASSIRQGLSGNTIYF. Here the CDR3 DNA reads TGTGCCAGCAGTATCCGACAGGGTCTCTCTGGAAACACCATATATTTT. This chain uses TRBV27 with TRBJ1-3, with 7 bases aligning to TRBD1. CDR1 and CDR2 from the germline V gene are MNHEY and SMNVEV (reference sequence). The CDR3 covers 16 residues. The V gene end was trimmed by 5 bases and the J gene end by 0 bases; junction bases not matched to a gene: 7.

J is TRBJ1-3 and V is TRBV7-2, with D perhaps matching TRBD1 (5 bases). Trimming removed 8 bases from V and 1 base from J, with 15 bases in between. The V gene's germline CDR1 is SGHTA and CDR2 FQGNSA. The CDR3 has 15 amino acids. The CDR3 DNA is TGTGCCAGCTCGCGGGACGCTGGATCTGGAAACACCATATATTTT. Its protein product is CASSRDAGSGNTIYF.

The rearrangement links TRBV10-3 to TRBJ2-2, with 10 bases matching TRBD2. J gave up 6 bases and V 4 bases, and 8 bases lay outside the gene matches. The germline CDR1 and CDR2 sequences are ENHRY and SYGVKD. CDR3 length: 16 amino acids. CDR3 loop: CAISGRSSGSAGELFF. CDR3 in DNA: TGTGCCATCAGTGGCAGGTCTAGCGGGAGTGCCGGGGAGCTGTTTTTT.

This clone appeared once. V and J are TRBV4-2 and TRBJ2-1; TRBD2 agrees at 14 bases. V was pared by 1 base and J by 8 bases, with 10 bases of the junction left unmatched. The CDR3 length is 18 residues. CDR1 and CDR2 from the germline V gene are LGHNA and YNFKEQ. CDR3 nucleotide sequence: TGTGCCAGCAGCCAAGGAGGGACTAGCGGGAGATGGATGGATGAGCAGTTCTTC. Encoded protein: CASSQGGTSGRWMDEQFF.

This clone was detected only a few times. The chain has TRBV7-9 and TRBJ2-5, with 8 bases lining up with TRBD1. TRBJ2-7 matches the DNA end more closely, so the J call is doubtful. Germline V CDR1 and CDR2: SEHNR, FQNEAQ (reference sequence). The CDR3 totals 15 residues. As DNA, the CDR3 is TGTGCCAGCAGCCTTAGACAGGGGCTATCCTACGAGCAGTACTTC. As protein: CASSLRQGLSYEQYF.

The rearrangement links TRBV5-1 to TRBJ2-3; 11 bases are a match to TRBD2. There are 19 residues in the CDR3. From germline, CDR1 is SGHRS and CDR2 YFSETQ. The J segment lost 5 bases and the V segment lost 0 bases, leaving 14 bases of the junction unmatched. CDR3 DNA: TGCGCCAGCAGCTTGGGGGCTAGCGGGAGGCCAACATCGGGAGATACGCAGTATTTT. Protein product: CASSLGASGRPTSGDTQYF.

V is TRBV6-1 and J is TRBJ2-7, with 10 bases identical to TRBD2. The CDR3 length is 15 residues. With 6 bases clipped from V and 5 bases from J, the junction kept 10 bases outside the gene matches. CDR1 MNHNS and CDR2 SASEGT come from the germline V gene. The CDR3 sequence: CASSPGGLAGDEQYF. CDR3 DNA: TGTGCCAGCAGCCCAGGAGGGCTAGCGGGAGACGAGCAGTACTTC.

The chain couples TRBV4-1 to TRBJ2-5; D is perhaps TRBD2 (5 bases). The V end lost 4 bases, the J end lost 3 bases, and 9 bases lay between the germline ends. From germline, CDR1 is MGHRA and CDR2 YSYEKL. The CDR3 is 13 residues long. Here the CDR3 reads CASSLREEETQYF. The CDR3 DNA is TGCGCCAGCAGCCTCCGGGAAGAAGAGACCCAGTACTTC.

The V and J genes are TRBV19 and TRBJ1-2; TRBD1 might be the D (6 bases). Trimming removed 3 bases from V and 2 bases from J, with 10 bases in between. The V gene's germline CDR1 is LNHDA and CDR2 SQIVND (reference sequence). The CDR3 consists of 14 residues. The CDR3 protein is CASSIYRENYGYTF. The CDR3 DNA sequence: TGTGCCAGTAGTATTTACAGGGAAAACTATGGCTACACCTTC.

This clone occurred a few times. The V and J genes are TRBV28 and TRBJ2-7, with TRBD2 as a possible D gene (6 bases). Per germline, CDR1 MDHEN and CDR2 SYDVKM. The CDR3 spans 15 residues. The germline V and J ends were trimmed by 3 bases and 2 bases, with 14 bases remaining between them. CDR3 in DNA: TGTGCCAGCAGTTTTGGAGGAGGGGTGGCCTACGAGCAGTACTTC. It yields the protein CASSFGGGVAYEQYF.

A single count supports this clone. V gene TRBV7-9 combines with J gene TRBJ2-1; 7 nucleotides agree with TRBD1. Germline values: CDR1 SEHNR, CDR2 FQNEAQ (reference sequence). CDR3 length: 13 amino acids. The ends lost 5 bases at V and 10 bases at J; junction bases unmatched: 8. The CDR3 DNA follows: TGTGCCAGCAGCCAAAGGGGCAGGGGGGAGCAGTTCTTC. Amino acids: CASSQRGRGEQFF.

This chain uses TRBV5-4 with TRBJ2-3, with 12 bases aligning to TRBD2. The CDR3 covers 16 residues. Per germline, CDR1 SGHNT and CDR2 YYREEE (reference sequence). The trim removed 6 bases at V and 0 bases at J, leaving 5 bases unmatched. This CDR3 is CASTGTSGWSTDTQYF. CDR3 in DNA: TGTGCCAGCACCGGGACTAGCGGGTGGAGCACAGATACGCAGTATTTT.

The CDR3: CASSLFGTSGRYEQYF. The DNA of the CDR3 is TGTGCCAGCAGTTTATTCGGGACTAGCGGGAGATACGAGCAGTACTTC. The chain recombines TRBV27 with TRBJ2-7; TRBD2 matches at 14 bases. CDR1 MNHEY and CDR2 SMNVEV come from the germline V gene (reference sequence). V lost 1 base, J lost 4 bases, and 3 bases stayed unmatched. The CDR3 is 16 residues long.

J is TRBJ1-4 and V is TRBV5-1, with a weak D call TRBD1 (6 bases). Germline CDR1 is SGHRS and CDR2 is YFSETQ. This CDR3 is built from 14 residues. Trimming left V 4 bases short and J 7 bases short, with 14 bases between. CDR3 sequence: CASSEGQSGEKLFF. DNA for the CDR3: TGCGCCAGCAGCGAGGGACAATCAGGTGAAAAACTGTTTTTT.

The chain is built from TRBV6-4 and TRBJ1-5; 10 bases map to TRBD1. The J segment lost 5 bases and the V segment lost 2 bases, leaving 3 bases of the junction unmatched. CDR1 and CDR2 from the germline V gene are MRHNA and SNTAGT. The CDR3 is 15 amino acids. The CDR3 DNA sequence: TGTGCCAGCAGTGACACCGGGACAGGGGATCAGCCCCAGCATTTT. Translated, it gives CASSDTGTGDQPQHF.

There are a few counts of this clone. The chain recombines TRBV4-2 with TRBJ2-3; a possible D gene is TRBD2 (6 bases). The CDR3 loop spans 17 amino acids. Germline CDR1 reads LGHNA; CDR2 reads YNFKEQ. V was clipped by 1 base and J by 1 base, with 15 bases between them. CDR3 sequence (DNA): TGTGCCAGCAGCCAAGGGGTCGGGAGTGAGGGCACAGATACGCAGTATTTT. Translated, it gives CASSQGVGSEGTDTQYF.

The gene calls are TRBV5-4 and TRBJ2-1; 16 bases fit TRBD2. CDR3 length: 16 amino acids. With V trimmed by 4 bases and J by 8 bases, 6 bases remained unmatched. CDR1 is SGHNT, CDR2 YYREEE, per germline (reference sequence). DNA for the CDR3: TGTGCCAGCAGCCGGGGACTAGCGGGAGGGCCCCATGAGCAGTTCTTC. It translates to CASSRGLAGGPHEQFF.

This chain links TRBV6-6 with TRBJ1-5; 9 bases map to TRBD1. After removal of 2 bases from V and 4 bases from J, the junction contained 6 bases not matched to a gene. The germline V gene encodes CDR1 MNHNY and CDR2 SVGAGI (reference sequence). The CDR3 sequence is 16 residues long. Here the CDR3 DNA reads TGTGCCAGCAGTTACCTTATCGGGACAGGGAATCAGCCCCAGCATTTT. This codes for CASSYLIGTGNQPQHF.

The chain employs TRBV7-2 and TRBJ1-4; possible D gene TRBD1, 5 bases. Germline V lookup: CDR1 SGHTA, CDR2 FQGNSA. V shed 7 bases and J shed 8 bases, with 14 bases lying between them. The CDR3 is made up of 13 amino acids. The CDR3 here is CASTRQLGEKLFF. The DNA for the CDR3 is TGTGCCAGCACTCGACAGTTGGGGGAAAAACTGTTTTTT.